This T cell receptor beta chain was identified in a study of metastatic and nonmetastatic thyroid tumors. Study-level background: Comparison of repertoires was carried out across blood and tumor or nodule tissue from malignant and benign thyroid patients.

For this clone: What it binds is unknown.

As handled by the study authors: A distant-metastasis classifier for papillary thyroid cancer was built using CDR3 differences across clinicopathological groups. TCRdb re-processed the PCR reads through MiXCR. The V and J calls reflect TCRdb's pipeline rather than the authors' work. This sample carries about 13,000 clones, around 25% of them seen once, and the ten largest clones take more than 10%. All patients were untreated before thyroid surgery. Study-wide results and limits: When malignant thyroid tumors were compared with benign nodules, TCR beta diversity was reportedly significantly higher in the malignant tumors. This held in both blood and tumor samples.

The germline gives CDR1 PRHDT, CDR2 FYEKMQ (reference sequence). The CDR3 extends over 15 amino acids. J lost 3 bases, V lost 4 bases, and 2 bases had no gene match. This rearrangement joins TRBV13 to TRBJ2-5; 13 nucleotides line up with TRBD2. This clonotype was obtained from a female donor with papillary thyroid cancer or a benign thyroid nodule (not recorded which). Some clones in this sample may be carry-over from other donors' samples. Sequencing was done on a sample of adjacent normal tissue. The CDR3 bases are TGTGCCAGCAGCTCGGGACTAGCGGGAAAAGAGACCCAGTACTTC. The encoded protein is CASSSGLAGKETQYF.